The rows below give T cell receptor beta chains drawn from one sample of a study of identifying expanded T cells in peripheral blood. TCRdb's copy holds only in-frame clones and misses some; the assay was immunoSEQ multiplex PCR. Of 65,000 to 95,000 clones in the sample, around 90% are singletons; the top ten hold around 7%. The sample taken for sequencing was blood. Receptors were obtained from a person aged 18-70 years in good health. Each CDR3 is given with its conserved first and last residue. Each record gives: D gene, J gene, clone size, V gene, CDR3 protein, CDR3 DNA. The D gene is left open where the match is weak. A row's size may be missing; if present it is once, few, many or a size class.

>-|TRBJ1-5|-|TRBV27
CASSLSGAYSNQPQHF
TGTGCCAGCAGTTTGTCGGGGGCTTATAGCAATCAGCCCCAGCATTTT
>-|TRBJ1-2|-|TRBV5-4
CASSMGPGHGYTF
TGTGCCAGCAGCATGGGACCCGGGCATGGCTACACCTTC
>TRBD1|TRBJ1-1|once|TRBV5-1
CASSEAGGRTEAFF
TGCGCCAGCAGCGAAGCAGGGGGTCGGACTGAAGCTTTCTTT
>TRBD1|TRBJ2-3|-|TRBV6-1
CASSPSGQGTDTQYF
TGTGCCAGCTCTCCCTCGGGACAGGGCACAGATACGCAGTATTTT
>-|TRBJ1-2|-|TRBV10-2
CASSDRPPGYTF
TGCGCCAGCAGCGATCGACCCCCAGGCTACACCTTC
>-|TRBJ1-5|once|TRBV2
CASSRLNSNQPQHF
TGTGCCAGCAGTAGGCTTAATAGCAATCAGCCCCAGCATTTT
>TRBD1|TRBJ1-2|few|TRBV6-1
CASSDKQGNYGYTF
TGTGCCAGCAGTGATAAACAGGGGAACTATGGCTACACCTTC
>TRBD1|TRBJ2-1|-|TRBV19
CASSLRDRGRGEQFF
TGTGCCAGTAGTCTCCGCGACAGGGGGCGAGGGGAGCAGTTCTTC
>-|TRBJ1-1|-|TRBV7-9
CASSFQTTEAFF
TGTGCCAGCAGCTTTCAGACAACTGAAGCTTTCTTT
>-|TRBJ2-5|-|TRBV18
CASRRGEAGETQYF
TGTGCCAGCCGAAGAGGGGAGGCGGGAGAGACCCAGTACTTC
>-|TRBJ1-5|-|TRBV19
CASSAMVRNQPQHF
TGTGCCAGTAGTGCTATGGTCCGAAATCAGCCCCAGCATTTT
>-|TRBJ1-2|-|TRBV27
CASSWKGTNYGYTF
TGTGCCAGCAGTTGGAAAGGGACTAACTATGGCTACACCTTC
>-|TRBJ2-2|-|TRBV5-4
CASSLNGRTGELFF
TGTGCCAGCAGCTTGAACGGTAGGACCGGGGAGCTGTTTTTT
>-|TRBJ2-1|-|TRBV5-1
CASSISPGQKQFF
TGCGCCAGCAGCATCAGTCCGGGACAAAAGCAGTTCTTC
>-|TRBJ2-7|-|TRBV6-5
CATRPGQTSYEQYF
TGTGCCACGCGACCGGGCCAGACGTCCTACGAGCAGTACTTC
>-|TRBJ2-7|-|TRBV28
CASSLRSPSTREQYF
TGTGCCAGCAGTTTAAGGAGTCCCTCAACTAGGGAGCAGTACTTC
>-|TRBJ2-7|-|TRBV4-2
CASSQNDESPWEQYF
TGTGCCAGCAGCCAAAACGACGAATCCCCTTGGGAGCAGTACTTC
>TRBD1|TRBJ2-3|few|TRBV10-3
CAIRTGGNTDTQYF
TGTGCCATCCGGACAGGGGGGAACACAGATACGCAGTATTTT
>TRBD1|TRBJ2-4|-|TRBV4-3
CASSQEGDGTGENIQYF
TGCGCCAGCAGCCAAGAAGGGGATGGGACAGGGGAAAACATTCAGTACTTC
>TRBD1|TRBJ1-2|-|TRBV7-2
CASSLEGTANYGYTF
TGTGCCAGCAGCTTAGAAGGGACAGCGAACTATGGCTACACCTTC
>-|TRBJ1-1|-|TRBV30
CAWSTGGNTEAFF
TGTGCCTGGAGTACCGGGGGGAACACTGAAGCTTTCTTT
>-|TRBJ1-1|-|TRBV4-2
CASSQNKRSEAFF
TGTGCCAGCAGCCAAAATAAGCGCAGTGAAGCTTTCTTT